In its sample, the clone carrying this T cell receptor beta chain was seen a few times. Its specificity is unknown. Trimming removed 4 bases from V and 5 bases from J; junction bases left unmatched: 5. The germline gives CDR1 SGHRS, CDR2 YFSETQ. The CDR3 has 13 residues. The data were taken from a study of ipilimumab plus nivolumab after autologous stem cell transplantation. Study in general: The DLBCL group included primary refractory and relapsed cases.

General observations from the study: Authors suggest TCR repertoire, Treg phenotype and gut microbiota support further study.

TCRdb's table, derived via immunoSEQ multiplex PCR, lists solely in-frame clones and lacks some. The sample lists 15,000 or so clones, 71% seen once, with less than 25% in the top ten. The V gene is TRBV5-1, the J gene TRBJ2-5; 7 bases fit TRBD1. This receptor was identified in a male donor with diffuse large B-cell lymphoma. Sample: PBMCs, taken in a trial of ipilimumab plus nivolumab as post-transplant consolidation. The CDR3: CASSPTGWETQYF. The CDR3 DNA reads TGCGCCAGCAGCCCGACAGGGTGGGAGACCCAGTACTTC.